Listed below are T cell receptor beta chains from one sample, sequenced in a study of blood T cell repertoires in COVID-19. Measured with immunoSEQ multiplex PCR; TCRdb has only the in-frame clones, and not every one. The data show around 200,000 clones, 84% seen once. Specimen: peripheral blood. These receptors were collected from a human donor in a cohort sampled during active COVID-19. CDR3s include the opening cysteine and the closing phenylalanine or tryptophan. Each record gives: J gene, V gene, clone size, D gene, CDR3 protein, CDR3 DNA. A D gene is named only where the DNA matches it firmly. Expanded clones get a size class; other rows say once, few or many, or leave the size out.

TRBJ1-4 | TRBV2 | - | - | CASSDRDNNEKLFF | TGTGCCAGCAGTGACCGGGACAACAATGAAAAACTGTTTTTT
TRBJ2-7 | TRBV19 | - | TRBD1 | CASSIEGTGVYEQYF | TGTGCCAGTAGTATAGAGGGGACAGGAGTTTACGAGCAGTACTTC
TRBJ2-1 | TRBV27 | - | TRBD2 | CASSPRLAGGYNEQFF | TGTGCCAGCAGTCCCCGTCTAGCGGGGGGGTACAATGAGCAGTTCTTC
TRBJ2-7 | TRBV7-9 | few | TRBD1 | CASSWTGNEQYF | TGTGCCAGCAGCTGGACAGGGAACGAGCAGTACTTC
TRBJ2-3 | TRBV7-3 | - | TRBD2 | CASSSFGGGAGDTQYF | TGTGCCAGCAGCTCCTTTGGCGGGGGGGCTGGAGATACGCAGTATTTT
TRBJ1-5 | TRBV5-5 | - | TRBD1 | CASSPDRGFRPQHF | TGTGCCAGCAGCCCCGACAGGGGCTTCCGGCCCCAGCATTTT
TRBJ1-2 | TRBV24-1 | - | - | CATSDSTGYGYTF | TGTGCCACCAGTGACTCCACAGGTTATGGCTACACCTTC
TRBJ2-7 | TRBV2 | - | - | CASKEDAYEQYF | TGTGCCAGCAAAGAGGATGCCTACGAGCAGTACTTC
TRBJ1-2 | TRBV13 | few | - | CASSLAGFKDYGYTF | TGTGCCAGCAGCTTAGCGGGGTTTAAGGACTATGGCTACACCTTC
TRBJ1-3 | TRBV16 | - | TRBD1 | CASSQRTGSGNTIYF | TGTGCCAGCAGCCAGCGGACAGGGTCTGGAAACACCATATATTTT
TRBJ2-1 | TRBV12-3/TRBV12-4 | - | - | CASLVLGYNEQFF | TGTGCCAGCCTAGTCCTCGGCTACAATGAGCAGTTCTTC
TRBJ2-5 | TRBV7-7 | - | - | CASSIDRTQETQYF | TGTGCCAGCAGCATAGACAGGACCCAAGAGACCCAGTACTTC
TRBJ1-5 | TRBV5-6 | - | TRBD1 | CASSWGQGASNQPQHF | TGTGCCAGCAGCTGGGGACAGGGGGCAAGCAATCAGCCCCAGCATTTT
TRBJ2-3 | TRBV24-1 | - | - | CATSDPGPSGADTQYF | TGTGCCACCAGTGACCCGGGCCCATCAGGGGCAGATACGCAGTATTTT
TRBJ1-1 | TRBV6-6 | - | - | CASSYSMSTEAFF | TGTGCCAGCAGTTACTCGATGAGCACTGAAGCTTTCTTT
TRBJ1-1 | TRBV29-1 | - | - | CSVGQNTEAFF | TGCAGCGTCGGACAGAACACTGAAGCTTTCTTT
TRBJ1-1 | TRBV12-3/TRBV12-4 | - | - | CASSARTATEAFF | TGTGCCAGCAGCGCCCGGACAGCCACTGAAGCTTTCTTT
TRBJ1-1 | TRBV11-1 | - | TRBD1 | CASSFQGVMNTEAFF | TGTGCCAGCAGCTTCCAGGGGGTGATGAACACTGAAGCTTTCTTT
TRBJ2-3 | TRBV5-8 | - | TRBD1 | CASSLRQGSTDTQYF | TGTGCCAGCAGCTTGAGACAGGGGAGCACAGATACGCAGTATTTT
TRBJ1-2 | TRBV9 | - | TRBD1 | CASSATGTANYGYTF | TGTGCCAGCAGCGCCACCGGGACAGCAAACTATGGCTACACCTTC
TRBJ2-1 | TRBV5-1 | once | - | CASSLGANEQFF | TGCGCCAGCAGCTTGGGGGCCAATGAGCAGTTCTTC
TRBJ2-5 | TRBV27 | - | TRBD2 | CASSLRGGVKTQYF | TGTGCCAGCAGTTTAAGGGGAGGGGTGAAGACCCAGTACTTC
TRBJ2-1 | TRBV3-1/TRBV3-2 | - | - | CASSQDYHSTNEQFF | TGTGCCAGCAGCCAAGATTACCACTCCACCAATGAGCAGTTCTTC
TRBJ2-7 | TRBV10-2 | - | - | CASSDAGEVSYEQYF | TGCGCCAGCAGTGACGCAGGGGAAGTTTCCTACGAGCAGTACTTC
TRBJ1-5 | TRBV5-1 | - | TRBD1 | CASSTGTDNQPQHF | TGCGCCAGCAGCACCGGGACAGATAATCAGCCCCAGCATTTT
TRBJ1-1 | TRBV9 | - | - | CASSVTGSTEAFF | TGTGCCAGCAGCGTAACCGGGAGCACTGAAGCTTTCTTT
TRBJ2-7 | TRBV2 | - | TRBD1 | CASSPRQGTYEQYF | TGTGCCAGCAGTCCCCGACAGGGTACCTACGAGCAGTACTTC
TRBJ1-2 | TRBV2 | - | TRBD1 | CASSQQGEGSGYTF | TGTGCCAGCAGTCAACAGGGGGAGGGTTCGGGCTACACCTTC
TRBJ2-2 | TRBV5-4 | - | TRBD2 | CASSNGLAGYTGELFF | TGTGCCAGCAGCAATGGACTAGCGGGGTACACCGGGGAGCTGTTTTTT
TRBJ1-2 | TRBV29-1 | few | - | CSVSRQIPRGYTF | TGCAGCGTGAGTAGACAGATTCCGAGAGGCTACACCTTC
TRBJ1-6 | TRBV5-1 | - | TRBD1 | CASSTGQGAPLHF | TGCGCCAGCAGCACGGGACAGGGGGCACCCCTCCACTTT
TRBJ2-3 | TRBV2 | - | TRBD2 | CASSERWRGGTDTQYF | TGTGCCAGCAGTGAACGGTGGCGGGGGGGCACAGATACGCAGTATTTT
TRBJ2-2 | TRBV2 | - | - | CASMFSEGSTGELFF | TGTGCCAGCATGTTTTCCGAGGGATCAACCGGGGAGCTGTTTTTT
TRBJ2-7 | TRBV11-1 | - | - | CASSLGRGDYEQYF | TGTGCCAGCAGCTTAGGCAGGGGAGACTACGAGCAGTACTTC
TRBJ2-2 | TRBV10-3 | - | TRBD1 | CAISIDRVGTGELFF | TGTGCCATCAGTATAGACAGGGTTGGCACCGGGGAGCTGTTTTTT
TRBJ2-7 | TRBV10-3 | once | TRBD2 | CAISGTSGVSYEQYF | TGTGCCATCAGTGGAACTAGCGGGGTGTCCTACGAGCAGTACTTC
TRBJ1-6 | TRBV27 | - | TRBD1 | CASSLPWTGGAFSPLHF | TGTGCCAGCAGTTTACCCTGGACAGGGGGCGCCTTTTCACCCCTCCACTTT
TRBJ1-4 | TRBV7-9 | - | - | CASSPSGGEKLFF | TGTGCCAGCAGCCCATCGGGGGGGGAAAAACTGTTTTTT
TRBJ2-7 | TRBV29-1 | - | - | CSVEYSYEQYF | TGCAGCGTTGAATACTCCTACGAGCAGTACTTC
TRBJ1-2 | TRBV7-9 | few | TRBD1 | CASSLGGQGDGIYGYTF | TGTGCCAGCAGCTTAGGGGGACAGGGTGACGGGATCTATGGCTACACCTTC
TRBJ2-1 | TRBV5-1 | few | TRBD2 | CATSSGGSYNEQFF | TGCGCCACCTCAAGCGGGGGCTCCTACAATGAGCAGTTCTTC
TRBJ1-3 | TRBV5-1 | - | - | CASSPEDSGNTIYF | TGCGCCAGCAGCCCAGAAGACTCTGGAAACACCATATATTTT
TRBJ2-1 | TRBV2 | - | TRBD1 | CASSEPGQGENEQFF | TGTGCCAGCAGTGAACCGGGACAGGGGGAAAATGAGCAGTTCTTC
TRBJ2-7 | TRBV13 | - | - | CASSQGRTEEQYF | TGTGCCAGCAGCCAAGGACGGACTGAAGAGCAGTACTTC
TRBJ1-1 | TRBV19 | - | - | CASSTSRQYVAEAFF | TGTGCCAGTAGTACCTCCAGACAGTACGTGGCTGAAGCTTTCTTT
TRBJ1-1 | TRBV2 | - | - | CASSDRAQGTEAFF | TGTGCCAGCAGTGACCGGGCGCAGGGAACTGAAGCTTTCTTT
TRBJ2-1 | TRBV5-6 | - | - | CASSFKRQGNVGEQFF | TGTGCCAGCAGCTTTAAAAGGCAGGGCAATGTGGGTGAGCAGTTCTTC
TRBJ1-2 | TRBV5-4 | few | - | CASSLVSEGDGYTF | TGTGCCAGCAGCTTGGTTTCCGAGGGGGACGGCTACACCTTC
TRBJ2-3 | TRBV6-5 | once | TRBD2 | CASDDWGTSGNTQYF | TGTGCCAGCGATGACTGGGGGACTAGCGGGAATACGCAGTATTTT
TRBJ2-7 | TRBV5-1 | - | TRBD1 | CASSNRTGRSYEQYF | TGCGCCAGCAGCAATCGGACAGGGAGGTCCTACGAGCAGTACTTC
TRBJ1-1 | TRBV25-1 | - | TRBD1 | CASSEDRGENTEAFF | TGTGCCAGCAGTGAAGACAGGGGCGAGAACACTGAAGCTTTCTTT
TRBJ2-5 | TRBV4-1 | - | - | CASSRDPSGVETQYF | TGCGCCAGCAGCCGGGACCCATCAGGGGTTGAGACCCAGTACTTC
TRBJ1-2 | TRBV5-4 | - | - | CASSFAAGNYGYTF | TGTGCCAGCAGCTTTGCCGCCGGGAACTATGGCTACACCTTC
TRBJ1-4 | TRBV2 | - | - | CASSEARLGTNEKLFF | TGTGCCAGCAGTGAAGCGCGGCTGGGAACTAATGAAAAACTGTTTTTT
TRBJ1-2 | TRBV5-6 | - | - | CASSPDSYGYTF | TGTGCCAGCAGCCCTGACAGCTATGGCTACACCTTC
TRBJ2-1 | TRBV3-1/TRBV3-2 | - | TRBD2 | CASSKRLAGGSSYNEQFF | TGTGCCAGCAGCAAAAGACTAGCGGGGGGTAGTTCCTACAATGAGCAGTTCTTC
TRBJ1-4 | TRBV2 | - | TRBD1 | CASNLQGPNEKLFF | TGTGCCAGCAATCTACAGGGGCCTAATGAAAAACTGTTTTTT
TRBJ1-2 | TRBV27 | - | - | CASSPSVGARAYGYTF | TGTGCCAGCAGTCCCAGTGTGGGGGCGAGGGCCTATGGCTACACCTTC
TRBJ2-3 | TRBV19 | - | TRBD2 | CASSLPRGGTDTQYF | TGTGCCAGTAGTCTCCCCCGGGGGGGTACGGATACGCAGTATTTT
TRBJ1-1 | TRBV7-9 | - | - | CASSLVGGNTEAFF | TGTGCCAGCAGCTTAGTCGGCGGCAACACTGAAGCTTTCTTT